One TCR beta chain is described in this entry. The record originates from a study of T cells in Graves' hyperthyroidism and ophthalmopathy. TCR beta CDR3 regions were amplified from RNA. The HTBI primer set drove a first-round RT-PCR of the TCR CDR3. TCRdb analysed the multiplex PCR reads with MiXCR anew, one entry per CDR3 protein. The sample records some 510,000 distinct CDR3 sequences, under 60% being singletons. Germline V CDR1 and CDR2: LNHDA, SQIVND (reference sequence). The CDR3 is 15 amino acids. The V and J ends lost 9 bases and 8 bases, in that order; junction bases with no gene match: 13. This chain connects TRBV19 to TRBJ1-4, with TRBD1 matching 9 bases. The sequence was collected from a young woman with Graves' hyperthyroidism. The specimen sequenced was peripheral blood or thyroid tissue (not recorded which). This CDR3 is CASSFIQGATEKLFF. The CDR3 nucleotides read TGTGCCAGCAGCTTTATACAGGGGGCGACGGAAAAACTGTTTTTT.